A selection of T cell receptor beta chains follows, all from one sample in a study of T cell responses to AZD1222 COVID-19 vaccine. Profiling relied on immunoSEQ multiplex PCR, and the TCRdb table lists in-frame clones only, not all of them. The repertoire holds over 110,000 clones, with 75% to 90% as singletons. This specimen consisted of peripheral blood, obtained 28 days after the second AZD1222 dose. These receptors originate from an adult who received the AZD1222 COVID-19 vaccine. The CDR3 runs from the conserved cysteine through the conserved F or W. D genes are given only for firm matches. Expanded clones get a size class; other rows say once, few or many, or leave the size out.

TRBV18	NA	NA	TRBJ2-1	CASSRQGSYRYNEQFF	TGTGCCAGCTCAAGGCAGGGCTCATACAGGTACAATGAGCAGTTCTTC
TRBV6-1	NA	TRBD1	TRBJ1-2	CASSEAGTGKGYTF	TGTGCCAGCAGTGAAGCGGGGACAGGGAAAGGCTACACCTTC
TRBV19	NA	NA	TRBJ1-1	CASKVEVVGDEAFF	TGTGCCAGTAAAGTCGAGGTTGTCGGAGATGAAGCTTTCTTT
TRBV6-5	NA	TRBD1	TRBJ2-1	CASWTGVGYNEQFF	TGTGCCAGCTGGACAGGGGTGGGGTACAATGAGCAGTTCTTC
TRBV27	NA	NA	TRBJ1-2	CASSQLGAEAYGYTF	TGTGCCAGCAGCCAACTAGGGGCGGAGGCCTATGGCTACACCTTC
TRBV4-1	NA	NA	TRBJ2-5	CASSRGSGEETQYF	TGCGCCAGCAGCCGTGGATCAGGGGAAGAGACCCAGTACTTC
TRBV6-5	NA	NA	TRBJ1-1	CASSYSRNTEAFF	TGTGCCAGCAGTTACTCCCGTAACACTGAAGCTTTCTTT
TRBV24-1	NA	TRBD1	TRBJ1-4	CATSDPGQGPNEKLFF	TGTGCCACCAGTGATCCGGGACAGGGCCCTAATGAAAAACTGTTTTTT
TRBV5-5	NA	TRBD1	TRBJ1-6	CASSPDRAYNSPLHF	TGTGCCAGCAGCCCAGACAGGGCCTATAATTCACCCCTCCACTTT
TRBV7-2	NA	TRBD2	TRBJ2-2	CASSTRPGLAGDTGELFF	TGTGCCAGCAGCACACGCCCGGGACTAGCGGGAGATACCGGGGAGCTGTTTTTT
TRBV7-9	once	NA	TRBJ2-3	CASSLLLDTSTDTQYF	TGTGCCAGCAGCTTATTACTGGACACCAGCACAGATACGCAGTATTTT